This TCR beta chain was documented in a study of blood T cell repertoires in COVID-19. This table comes from immunoSEQ multiplex PCR, and its TCRdb copy is limited to in-frame clones, with some not included. The sample includes approximately 230,000 clones, approximately 90% of them seen just once. The TCR sequence derives from a man between 18 and 35 years old who had recovered from COVID-19. The sequenced sample consisted of PBMCs or T cells enriched from blood (not recorded which).

CDR3 loop: CASSYSRGGGYGYTF. DNA for the CDR3: TGTGCCAGCAGTTACTCTAGGGGCGGGGGCTATGGCTACACCTTC. This rearrangement joins TRBV6-5 to TRBJ1-2; D is perhaps TRBD1 (5 bases). Germline loops: CDR1 MNHEY, CDR2 SVGAGI. Trimming pared 0 bases from V and 4 bases from J, leaving 12 bases between. This CDR3 contains 15 residues.